These 29 T cell receptor beta chains share one sample of origin, sequenced in a study of cytomegalovirus exposure and HLA in healthy donors. Primers for the PCR totalled 60 Vbeta and 13 Jbeta. Some clones are missing from TCRdb's copy, which holds only in-frame ones; the method was immunoSEQ multiplex PCR. The data show about 180,000 clones, roughly four fifths seen once. The source material was PBMCs. These TCRs come from a man aged 18-30 years in good health and CMV-seronegative.

V usage is TRBV5-1 and J usage is TRBJ2-7, with D perhaps TRBD1 or TRBD2 (5 bases each). Germline V CDR1 and CDR2: SGHRS, YFSETQ. CDR3 length equals 13 residues. Deletions cut 4 bases from V and 3 bases from J, with 11 bases between. CDR3 loop: CASSVGRDYEQYF. Written as DNA, the CDR3 is TGCGCCAGCAGCGTGGGACGGGACTACGAGCAGTACTTC.

The J gene is TRBJ2-1, the V gene TRBV9; 12 nucleotides match TRBD1. In germline, CDR1 is SGDLS, CDR2 YYNGEE. The CDR3 runs to 17 residues. The V segment lost 3 bases and the J segment 3 bases; nucleotides outside the gene matches: 7. The CDR3 coding sequence is TGTGCCAGCAGCGCAGGGACAGGGGGCTTAGGCTACAATGAGCAGTTCTTC. It specifies CASSAGTGGLGYNEQFF.

The V gene is TRBV9, the J gene TRBJ2-7, with TRBD2 identical over 12 bases. The CDR3 covers 15 residues. J was trimmed by 5 bases and V by 0 bases; bases with no gene match: 3. Germline V gene data show CDR1 as SGDLS and CDR2 as YYNGEE. The CDR3 is CASSVGLAGVDEQYF. CDR3 coding DNA: TGTGCCAGCAGCGTAGGACTAGCGGGAGTCGACGAGCAGTACTTC.

V gene TRBV5-1 combines with J gene TRBJ2-5, with D possibly matching TRBD1 (6 bases). Trimming pared 3 bases from V and 6 bases from J, leaving 15 bases between. The CDR3 consists of 14 residues. The germline V gene encodes CDR1 SGHRS and CDR2 YFSETQ. Here the CDR3 DNA reads TGCGCCAGCAGCTCCTCGACAGGCGGTCAGACCCAGTACTTC. It encodes CASSSSTGGQTQYF.

The gene calls are TRBV7-9 and TRBJ2-7; D possibly corresponds to TRBD1 (5 bases). From germline, CDR1 is SEHNR and CDR2 FQNEAQ (reference sequence). Trimming pared 1 base from V and 6 bases from J, leaving 13 bases between. The CDR3 loop spans 14 amino acids. The CDR3 region has the DNA TGTGCCAGCAGCTTAGAGACAGTAGTGGCCGAGCAGTACTTC. Amino acid sequence: CASSLETVVAEQYF.

The chain carries TRBV19 and TRBJ2-7; 7 nucleotides match TRBD2. This CDR3 region has 13 residues. The germline gives CDR1 LNHDA, CDR2 SQIVND (reference sequence). V gave up 8 bases and J gave up 4 bases; unmatched junction bases: 8. The CDR3 loop is CASRQRGDYEQYF. DNA for the CDR3: TGTGCCAGTCGGCAGCGGGGTGATTACGAGCAGTACTTC.

The gene calls are TRBV7-2 and TRBJ1-1; unclear D gene. Germline-derived CDR1 and CDR2 are SGHTA and FQGNSA. V lost 4 bases to trimming and J lost 1 base, with 16 bases between them. The CDR3 contains 16 residues. DNA of the CDR3: TGTGCCAGCAGCTCCCGCGGTGAGAGGCCGAACACTGAAGCTTTCTTT. Amino acids: CASSSRGERPNTEAFF.

V is TRBV18 and J is TRBJ1-1; 10 bases align to TRBD1. Trimming cost V 0 bases and J 5 bases; bases outside gene matches: 3. The CDR3 is 15 amino acids. Germline V gives CDR1 KGHSH, CDR2 LQKENI. Written as DNA, the CDR3 is TGTGCCAGCTCACCACCGGGACAGGGGAAAACTGAAGCTTTCTTT. Translation gives CASSPPGQGKTEAFF. The full variable domain, its missing parts supplied by reference TRBV18 and TRBJ1-1, is NAGVMQNPRHLVRRRGQEARLRCSPMKGHSHVYWYRQLPEEGLKFMVYLQKENIIDESGMPKERFSAEFPKEGPSILRIQQVVRGDSAAYFCASSPPGQGKTEAFFGQGTRLTVV.

This chain uses TRBV9 with TRBJ2-7; TRBD1 aligns across 7 bases. V lost 2 bases and J lost 4; bases outside the gene matches: 6. CDR3 length equals 14 residues. Germline CDR1 SGDLS, CDR2 YYNGEE. DNA of the CDR3: TGTGCCAGCAGCGTCAGGGACAGCCCATACGAGCAGTACTTC. This gives the protein CASSVRDSPYEQYF.

V gene TRBV11-2 combines with J gene TRBJ1-2, with 7 positions matching TRBD1. CDR3 length: 15 residues. The junction had 9 bases not matched to a gene; V was cut back by 0 bases and J by 8 bases. Germline CDR1 is SGHAT and CDR2 is FQNNGV. In DNA form, the CDR3 reads TGTGCCAGCAGCTTAGATCCGGGGGACAGCGGGGGCTACACCTTC. Amino acid sequence: CASSLDPGDSGGYTF.

The chain links TRBV19 to TRBJ1-6, with D hard to call. This CDR3 contains 14 residues. Trimming pared 5 bases from V and 9 bases from J, leaving 14 bases between. Germline V gene lookup returns CDR1 LNHDA and CDR2 SQIVND (reference sequence). The CDR3 here is CASSEKTAGSPLHF. CDR3 nucleotide sequence: TGTGCCAGTAGTGAGAAAACGGCGGGTTCACCCCTCCACTTT.

Worth noting for this clone: Germline and junction disagree at one end, which may indicate a read error. This CDR3 is also generated by other DNA sequences in the sample. The chain recombines TRBV7-3 with TRBJ1-1; 7 nucleotides match TRBD1. The CDR3 is made up of 17 amino acids. Germline CDR1 reads SGHTA; CDR2 reads FQGTGA. CDR3 sequence reads: CASSCRRGTEENTEAFF. The DNA for the CDR3 is TGTGCTAGCAGCTGCCGTCGGGGGACAGAAGAGAACACTGAAGCTTTCTTT. The complete variable domain, with remaining parts taken from reference TRBV7-3 and TRBJ1-1, reads GAGVSQTPSNKVTEKGKYVELRCDPISGHTALYWYRQSLGQGPEFLIYFQGTGAADDSGLPNDRFFAVRPEGSVSTLKIQRTERGDSAVYLCASSCRRGTEENTEAFFGQGTRLTVV.

J is TRBJ2-1 and V is TRBV5-1, with 8 bases lining up with TRBD2. The CDR3 spans 17 residues. Germline values: CDR1 SGHRS, CDR2 YFSETQ. With V trimmed by 4 bases and J by 0 bases, 9 bases remained unmatched. DNA for the CDR3: TGCGCCAGCAGCCCCGACCTAGCGGGCTTCTCCTACAATGAGCAGTTCTTC. Translation: CASSPDLAGFSYNEQFF.

This clone was detected once. The chain has TRBV6-4 and TRBJ2-2; 8 bases are shared with TRBD2. Germline CDR1 reads MRHNA; CDR2 reads SNTAGT. This CDR3 has 16 amino acids. Trimming took 4 bases from V and 7 from J; bases not matched to a gene: 11. The CDR3 nucleotides read TGTGCCAGCAGTGTCTCCGGGACTAGGATAGGCGGGGAGCTGTTTTTT. Amino acid sequence: CASSVSGTRIGGELFF.

The V and J genes are TRBV5-6 and TRBJ2-5; 9 bases line up with TRBD2. The CDR3 has 16 residues. The germline V gene encodes CDR1 SGHDT and CDR2 YYEEEE. Trimming at V came to 0 bases and at J to 2 bases, leaving 5 bases not matched to a gene. The CDR3 DNA follows: TGTGCCAGCAGCTTGGTGGCTAGCGGGGAACAAGAGACCCAGTACTTC. The encoded protein is CASSLVASGEQETQYF.

The rearrangement joins TRBV19 to TRBJ1-5; weak D call: TRBD1 (6 bases). V was pared by 3 bases and J by 4 bases, with 10 bases between. CDR3 size: 14 residues. The germline CDR1 and CDR2 sequences are LNHDA and SQIVND (reference sequence). The CDR3 DNA sequence: TGTGCCAGTAGTATCGGGACACCAAATCAGCCCCAGCATTTT. Its protein product is CASSIGTPNQPQHF.

The chain combines TRBV27 with TRBJ2-3; 7 nucleotides align to TRBD1. The ends lost 7 bases at V and 4 bases at J; junction bases unmatched: 11. This CDR3 is built from 15 residues. From germline, CDR1 is MNHEY and CDR2 SMNVEV (reference sequence). The CDR3 region is CASTDRPGTPDTQYF. CDR3 DNA sequence: TGTGCCAGCACGGACAGGCCTGGAACCCCAGATACGCAGTATTTT.

The chain carries TRBV6-1 and TRBJ1-2; D remains ambiguous. CDR3 length: 12 amino acids. Germline V gene sequence: CDR1 MNHNS, CDR2 SASEGT. Deletions cut 1 base from V and 6 bases from J, with 6 bases between. CDR3 sequence: CASSEGTDGYTF. The CDR3 coding sequence is TGTGCCAGCAGTGAAGGTACTGATGGCTACACCTTC.

The V gene is TRBV7-8, the J gene TRBJ2-3, with 9 bases that match TRBD2. Germline loops: CDR1 SGHVS, CDR2 FQNEAQ. The V and J ends lost 7 bases and 0 bases, in that order; junction bases with no gene match: 2. The CDR3 runs to 14 residues. The CDR3 coding sequence is TGTGCCAGCAACGCGGGGGGGAGCACAGATACGCAGTATTTT. Protein product: CASNAGGSTDTQYF.

This clone occurred a few times. J is TRBJ2-3 and V is TRBV28; tentative D call: TRBD2 (5 bases). The V gene's germline CDR1 is MDHEN and CDR2 SYDVKM. The CDR3 runs to 18 residues. Trimming took 4 bases from V and 2 from J, leaving 22 bases between them. CDR3 amino acids: CASSWLAFLFKNTDTQYF. DNA of the CDR3: TGTGCCAGCAGTTGGCTAGCCTTTCTCTTCAAGAACACAGATACGCAGTATTTT.

The chain carries TRBV5-6 and TRBJ1-1; possibly TRBD1 for D (5 bases). Germline V lookup: CDR1 SGHDT, CDR2 YYEEEE. Trimming left V 4 bases short and J 4 bases short, with 14 bases between. This CDR3 is 14 amino acids long. Written as DNA, the CDR3 is TGTGCCAGCAGCCCCCCGCAGGGTCTCACTGAAGCTTTCTTT. Protein product: CASSPPQGLTEAFF.

V gene TRBV5-1 combines with J gene TRBJ2-1, with 10 bases that match TRBD2. The germline gives CDR1 SGHRS, CDR2 YFSETQ. The V gene end was trimmed by 2 bases and the J gene end by 6 bases; junction bases not matched to a gene: 2. The CDR3 runs to 14 residues. The CDR3 is CASSFLAGGNEQFF. CDR3 DNA sequence: TGCGCCAGCAGCTTTTTAGCGGGGGGCAATGAGCAGTTCTTC.

V is TRBV18 and J is TRBJ2-5, with D unresolved. The V gene lost 3 bases and the J gene lost 4 bases, with 6 bases spanning the gap. This CDR3 region has 12 residues. Germline V lookup: CDR1 KGHSH, CDR2 LQKENI. The chain's CDR3 is CASSPLGETQYF. The CDR3, as DNA: TGTGCCAGCTCACCGCTAGGAGAGACCCAGTACTTC. Full variable domain (outside the CDR3, taken from reference TRBV18 and TRBJ2-5): NAGVMQNPRHLVRRRGQEARLRCSPMKGHSHVYWYRQLPEEGLKFMVYLQKENIIDESGMPKERFSAEFPKEGPSILRIQQVVRGDSAAYFCASSPLGETQYFGPGTRLLVL.

This rearrangement joins TRBV7-3 to TRBJ2-1; a weak D match, TRBD2 (5 bases). CDR1 and CDR2 (germline): SGHTA, FQGTGA. Trimming took off 5 bases at V and 3 bases at J, with 11 bases between the two ends. The CDR3 spans 14 residues. CDR3 in amino acids: CASSARAGYNEQFF. In DNA, the CDR3 is TGTGCCAGCAGCGCCCGGGCGGGCTACAATGAGCAGTTCTTC.

The chain couples TRBV7-9 to TRBJ1-5; TRBD1 matches at 8 bases. Germline V gene data show CDR1 as SEHNR and CDR2 as FQNEAQ (reference sequence). With V trimmed by 2 bases and J by 0 bases, 3 bases remained unmatched. The CDR3 runs to 16 residues. The CDR3 region has the DNA TGTGCCAGCAGCTTACAGGGGGCCTATAGCAATCAGCCCCAGCATTTT. This encodes CASSLQGAYSNQPQHF.

This chain joins TRBV30 and TRBJ2-7, with TRBD1 matching 10 bases. With 3 bases clipped from V and 5 bases from J, the junction kept 7 bases outside the gene matches. The CDR3 totals 14 residues. CDR1 and CDR2 (germline): GTSNPN, SVGIG (reference sequence). The CDR3 DNA reads as TGTGCCTGGAGGCGCGCCGGGACAGGGGACGAGCAGTACTTC. It yields the protein CAWRRAGTGDEQYF.

The chain has TRBV30 and TRBJ1-4; tentative D call: TRBD1 (5 bases). Looked up from germline, CDR1 is GTSNPN and CDR2 is SVGIG (reference sequence). V was pared by 0 bases and J by 5 bases, with 7 bases between. This CDR3 region has 13 residues. CDR3 in amino acids: CAWSVQANEKLFF. The CDR3 nucleotides read TGTGCCTGGAGTGTACAGGCCAATGAAAAACTGTTTTTT.

The rearrangement uses TRBV5-1 and TRBJ1-5; 8 nucleotides match TRBD1. Per germline, CDR1 SGHRS and CDR2 YFSETQ. This CDR3 has 18 amino acids. V was pared by 4 bases and J by 1 base, with 13 bases of the junction left unmatched. The CDR3 region is CASSLFPPGTGSNQPQHF. The CDR3, as DNA: TGCGCCAGCAGCCTATTCCCACCCGGGACAGGAAGCAATCAGCCCCAGCATTTT.

This clone came up a few times. The chain carries TRBV9 and TRBJ2-7; the match to TRBD1 covers 8 bases. Germline loops: CDR1 SGDLS, CDR2 YYNGEE. The CDR3 spans 13 residues. V gave up 4 bases and J gave up 2 bases; unmatched junction bases: 2. CDR3 residues: CASSPGGAYEQYF. DNA of the CDR3: TGTGCCAGCAGCCCAGGGGGCGCCTACGAGCAGTACTTC.